Listed below are T cell receptor beta chains from one sample, sequenced in a study of identical twins. Each CDR3 protein is one row after TCRdb ran MiXCR on the 5' RACE reads. The sample includes 650,000 to 750,000 distinct CDR3 sequences, 21% of them seen just once. The same data also contributed to another study, on T cells expressing NK-cell markers.

The sample consisted of PBMCs. The source of these receptors is a woman aged 18-30 years in good health. Both conserved end residues are part of each CDR3. A D gene is named only where the DNA matches it firmly. Size tells how often a clone was seen (once, few, many) or the class of an expanded clone, and some rows leave it out.

J | D | V | size | CDR3 | DNA
TRBJ2-3 | NA | TRBV6-4 | NA | CASSDSPGRSTDTQYF | TGTGCCAGCAGTGACTCACCGGGACGCAGCACAGATACGCAGTATTTT
TRBJ2-5 | TRBD1 | TRBV6-5 | few | CASSFYQGAVETQYF | TGTGCCAGCAGTTTCTACCAGGGGGCAGTGGAGACCCAGTACTTC
TRBJ2-6 | NA | TRBV2 | few | CASSARGGSGANVLTF | TGTGCCAGCAGTGCCCGAGGGGGCTCTGGGGCCAACGTCCTGACTTTC
TRBJ2-3 | TRBD2 | TRBV5-1 | many | CASSPGLAGGPTDTQYF | TGCGCCAGCAGCCCAGGCTTAGCGGGAGGGCCAACGGATACGCAGTATTTT
TRBJ2-1 | NA | TRBV9 | NA | CASSPDGDFYNEQFF | TGTGCCAGCAGCCCTGATGGTGACTTCTACAATGAGCAGTTCTTC
TRBJ2-5 | TRBD2 | TRBV20-1 | few | CSALAGPAKTQYF | TGCAGTGCTCTAGCGGGACCAGCGAAGACCCAGTACTTC
TRBJ2-5 | TRBD2 | TRBV20-1 | NA | CSAPRTGASGDEETQYF | TGCAGTGCCCCCCGAACAGGGGCTAGCGGGGACGAAGAGACCCAGTACTTC
TRBJ1-2 | NA | TRBV5-4 | once | CASRDSSSYGYTF | TGTGCCAGCAGAGACAGTTCGTCCTATGGCTACACCTTC
TRBJ2-1 | NA | TRBV11-1 | NA | CASSFGGLLTNEQFF | TGTGCCAGCAGCTTCGGGGGCCTGCTAACTAATGAGCAGTTCTTC
TRBJ1-1 | NA | TRBV12-3/TRBV12-4 | few | CASSPNEGRTEAFF | TGTGCCAGCAGTCCCAACGAGGGCAGAACTGAAGCTTTCTTT
TRBJ1-1 | NA | TRBV11-3 | NA | CASTRGDEAFF | TGTGCCAGCACTCGTGGCGATGAAGCTTTCTTT
TRBJ2-1 | TRBD2 | TRBV12-3/TRBV12-4 | many | CASSLSTSGTYNEQFF | TGTGCCAGCAGTTTATCTACTAGCGGGACCTACAATGAGCAGTTCTTC
TRBJ2-5 | NA | TRBV6-6 | many | CASNRLQETQYF | TGTGCCAGCAACAGGCTCCAAGAGACCCAGTACTTC
TRBJ2-3 | NA | TRBV20-1 | NA | CSASVSRDTQYF | TGCAGTGCTAGTGTGTCCCGAGATACGCAGTATTTT
TRBJ1-1 | NA | TRBV9 | NA | CASSPRWGAGTEAFF | TGTGCCAGCAGCCCGAGATGGGGGGCGGGGACTGAAGCTTTCTTT
TRBJ2-5 | TRBD1 | TRBV2 | NA | CASTLQGEETQYF | TGTGCCAGCACTCTCCAGGGGGAAGAGACCCAGTACTTC
TRBJ2-3 | TRBD2 | TRBV12-3/TRBV12-4 | NA | CASSHRTSGTFPTDTQYF | TGTGCCAGCAGCCATAGGACTAGCGGGACTTTCCCCACAGATACGCAGTATTTT
TRBJ2-5 | NA | TRBV12-3/TRBV12-4 | NA | CASSLAGPGGGETQYF | TGTGCCAGCAGTTTAGCGGGACCCGGGGGCGGAGAGACCCAGTACTTC
TRBJ2-1 | TRBD2 | TRBV4-2 | NA | CASSQEERSGGANEQFF | TGTGCCAGCAGCCAAGAGGAGAGAAGCGGGGGGGCCAATGAGCAGTTCTTC
TRBJ2-1 | NA | TRBV10-3 | NA | CAISPGEEGGNEQFF | TGTGCCATCAGCCCGGGAGAAGAAGGGGGCAATGAGCAGTTCTTC